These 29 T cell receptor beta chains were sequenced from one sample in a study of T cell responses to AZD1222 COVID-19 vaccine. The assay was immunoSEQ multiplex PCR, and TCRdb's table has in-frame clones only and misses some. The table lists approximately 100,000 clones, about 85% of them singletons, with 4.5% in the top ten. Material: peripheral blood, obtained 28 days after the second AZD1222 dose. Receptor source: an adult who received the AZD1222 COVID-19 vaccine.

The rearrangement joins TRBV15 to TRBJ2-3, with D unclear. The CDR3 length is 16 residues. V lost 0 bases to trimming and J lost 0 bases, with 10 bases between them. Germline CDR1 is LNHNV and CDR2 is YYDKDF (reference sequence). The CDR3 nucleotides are TGTGCCACCAGCAGAGATAGAGGTTTTAGCACAGATACGCAGTATTTT. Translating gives CATSRDRGFSTDTQYF. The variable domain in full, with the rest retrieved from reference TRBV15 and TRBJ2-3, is DAMVIQNPRYQVTQFGKPVTLSCSQTLNHNVMYWYQQKSSQAPKLLFHYYDKDFNNEADTPDNFQSRRPNTSFCFLDIRSPGLGDTAMYLCATSRDRGFSTDTQYFGPGTRLTVL.

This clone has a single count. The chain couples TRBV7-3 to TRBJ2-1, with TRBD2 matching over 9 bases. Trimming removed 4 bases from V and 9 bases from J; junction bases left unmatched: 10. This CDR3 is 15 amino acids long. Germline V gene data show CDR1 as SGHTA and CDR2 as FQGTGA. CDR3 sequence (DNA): TGTGCCAGCAGCTCCATAGCGGGAGTTAAGGGTGAGCAGTTCTTC. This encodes CASSSIAGVKGEQFF.

CDR3 sequence reads: CASSLVGRGIYEQYF. CDR3 sequence (DNA): TGTGCCAGCAGCTTGGTGGGCAGGGGGATCTACGAGCAGTACTTC. The chain couples TRBV5-6 to TRBJ2-7; 7 positions agree with TRBD1. CDR1 and CDR2 from the germline V gene are SGHDT and YYEEEE. The J segment lost 3 bases and the V segment lost 0 bases, leaving 6 bases of the junction unmatched. There are 15 residues in the CDR3.

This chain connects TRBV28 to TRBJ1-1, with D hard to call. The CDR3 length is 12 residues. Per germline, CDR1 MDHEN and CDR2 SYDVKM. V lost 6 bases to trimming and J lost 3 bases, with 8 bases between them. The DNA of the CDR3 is TGTGCCAGCAGCCGGGTCTACACTGAAGCTTTCTTT. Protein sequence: CASSRVYTEAFF.

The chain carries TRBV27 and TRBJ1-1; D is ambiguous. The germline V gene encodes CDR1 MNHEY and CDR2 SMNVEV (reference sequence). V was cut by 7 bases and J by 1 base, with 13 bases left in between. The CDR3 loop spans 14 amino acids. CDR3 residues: CASTVGGRNTEAFF. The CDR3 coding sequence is TGTGCCAGCACGGTGGGTGGTCGGAACACTGAAGCTTTCTTT.

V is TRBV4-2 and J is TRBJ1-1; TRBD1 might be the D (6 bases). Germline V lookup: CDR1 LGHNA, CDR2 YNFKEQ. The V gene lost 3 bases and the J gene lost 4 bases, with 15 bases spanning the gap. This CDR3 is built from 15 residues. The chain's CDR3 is CASSQPMGGGTEAFF. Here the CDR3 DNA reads TGTGCCAGCAGCCAGCCTATGGGGGGCGGCACTGAAGCTTTCTTT.

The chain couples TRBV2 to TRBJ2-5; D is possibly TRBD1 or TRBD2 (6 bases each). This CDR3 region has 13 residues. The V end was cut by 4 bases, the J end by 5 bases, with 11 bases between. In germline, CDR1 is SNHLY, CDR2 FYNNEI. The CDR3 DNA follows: TGTGCCAGCAGTGTAGGGGGAGGTGAGACCCAGTACTTC. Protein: CASSVGGGETQYF.

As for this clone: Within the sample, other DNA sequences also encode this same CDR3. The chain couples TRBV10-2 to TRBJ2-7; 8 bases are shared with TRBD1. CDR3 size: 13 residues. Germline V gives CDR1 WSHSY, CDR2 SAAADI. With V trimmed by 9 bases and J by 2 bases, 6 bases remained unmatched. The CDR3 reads CASRQGAAYEQYF. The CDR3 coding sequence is TGCGCCAGTCGGCAGGGGGCAGCCTACGAGCAGTACTTC.

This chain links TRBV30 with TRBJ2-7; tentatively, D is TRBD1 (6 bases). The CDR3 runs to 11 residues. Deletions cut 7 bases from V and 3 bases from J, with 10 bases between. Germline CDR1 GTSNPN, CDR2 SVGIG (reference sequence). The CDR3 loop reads CASATGYEQYF. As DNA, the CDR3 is TGTGCCTCGGCGACAGGCTACGAGCAGTACTTC.

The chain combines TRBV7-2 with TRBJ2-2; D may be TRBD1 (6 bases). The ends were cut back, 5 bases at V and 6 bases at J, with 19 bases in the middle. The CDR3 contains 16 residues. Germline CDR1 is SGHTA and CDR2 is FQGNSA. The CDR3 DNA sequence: TGTGCCAGCAGCCGGGACATTGTGCTTTTGGCCGGGGAGCTGTTTTTT. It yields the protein CASSRDIVLLAGELFF.

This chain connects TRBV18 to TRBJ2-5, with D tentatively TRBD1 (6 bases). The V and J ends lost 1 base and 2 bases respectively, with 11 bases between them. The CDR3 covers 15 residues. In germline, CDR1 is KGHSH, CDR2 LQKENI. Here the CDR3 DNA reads TGTGCCAGCTCACCACTCCAGGGGATACAAGAGACCCAGTACTTC. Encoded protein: CASSPLQGIQETQYF.

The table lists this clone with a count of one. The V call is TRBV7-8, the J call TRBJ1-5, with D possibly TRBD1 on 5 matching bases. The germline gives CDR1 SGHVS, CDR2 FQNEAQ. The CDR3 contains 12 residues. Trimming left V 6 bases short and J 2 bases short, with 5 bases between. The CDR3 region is CASRTGNQPQHF. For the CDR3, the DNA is TGTGCCAGCAGGACAGGCAATCAGCCCCAGCATTTT.

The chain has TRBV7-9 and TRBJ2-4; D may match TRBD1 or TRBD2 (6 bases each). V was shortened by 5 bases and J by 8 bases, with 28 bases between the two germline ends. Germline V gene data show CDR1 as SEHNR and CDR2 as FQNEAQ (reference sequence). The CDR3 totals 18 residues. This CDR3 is CASSPSATQGMRVHIQYF. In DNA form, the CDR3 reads TGTGCCAGCAGCCCTAGCGCCACGCAGGGGATGAGGGTACACATTCAGTACTTC.

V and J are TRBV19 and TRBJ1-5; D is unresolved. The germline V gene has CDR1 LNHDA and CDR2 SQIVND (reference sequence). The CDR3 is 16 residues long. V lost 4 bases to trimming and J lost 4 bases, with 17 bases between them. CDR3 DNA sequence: TGTGCCAGTAGTAGAGACCCCGGGAATATTAATCAGCCCCAGCATTTT. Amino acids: CASSRDPGNINQPQHF.

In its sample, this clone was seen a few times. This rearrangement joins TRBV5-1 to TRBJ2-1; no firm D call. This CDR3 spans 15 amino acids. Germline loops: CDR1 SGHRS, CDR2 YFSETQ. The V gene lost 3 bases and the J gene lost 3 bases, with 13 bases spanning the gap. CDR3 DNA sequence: TGCGCCAGCAGCTCGGGTATCTCCCTCTACAATGAGCAGTTCTTC. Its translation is CASSSGISLYNEQFF.

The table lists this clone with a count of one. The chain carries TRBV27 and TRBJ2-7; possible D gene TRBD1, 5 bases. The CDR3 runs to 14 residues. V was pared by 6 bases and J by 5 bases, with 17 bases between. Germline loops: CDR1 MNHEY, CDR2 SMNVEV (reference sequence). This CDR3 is CASRGSGKGNEQYF. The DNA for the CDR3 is TGTGCCAGCAGAGGGTCGGGTAAGGGGAACGAGCAGTACTTC.

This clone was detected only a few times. The chain's CDR3 is CASSLTGGPSPLHF. CDR3 in DNA: TGTGCCAGCAGTTTAACAGGGGGCCCTTCACCCCTCCACTTT. The gene calls are TRBV28 and TRBJ1-6; 9 bases line up with TRBD1. The V segment lost 2 bases and the J segment 9 bases; nucleotides outside the gene matches: 2. This CDR3 has 14 residues. In germline, CDR1 is MDHEN, CDR2 SYDVKM.

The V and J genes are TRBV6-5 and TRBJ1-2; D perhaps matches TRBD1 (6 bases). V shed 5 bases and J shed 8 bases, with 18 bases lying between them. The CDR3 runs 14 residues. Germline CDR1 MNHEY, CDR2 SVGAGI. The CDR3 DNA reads TGTGCCAGCAGTAACCAAAGGACAGCTTGGGGCTACACCTTC. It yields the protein CASSNQRTAWGYTF.

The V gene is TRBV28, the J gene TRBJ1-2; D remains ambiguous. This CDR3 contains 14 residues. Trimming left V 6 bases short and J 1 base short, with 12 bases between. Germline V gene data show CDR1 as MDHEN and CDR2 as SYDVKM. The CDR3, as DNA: TGTGCCAGCAGGCCTCCCCGGTTTAACTATGGCTACACCTTC. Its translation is CASRPPRFNYGYTF.

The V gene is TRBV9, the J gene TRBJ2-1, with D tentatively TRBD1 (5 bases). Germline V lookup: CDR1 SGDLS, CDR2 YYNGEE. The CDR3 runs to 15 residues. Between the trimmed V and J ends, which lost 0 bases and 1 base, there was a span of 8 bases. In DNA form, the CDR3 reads TGTGCCAGCAGCGTAGTTGGGGCTTCCTACAATGAGCAGTTCTTC. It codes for CASSVVGASYNEQFF.

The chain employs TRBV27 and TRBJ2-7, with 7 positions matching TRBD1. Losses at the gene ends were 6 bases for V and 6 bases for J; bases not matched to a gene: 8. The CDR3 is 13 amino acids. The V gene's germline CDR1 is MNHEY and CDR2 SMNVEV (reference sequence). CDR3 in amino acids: CASRTNRGREQYF. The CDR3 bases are TGTGCCAGCAGAACCAACAGGGGCCGCGAGCAGTACTTC.

The CDR3 here is CASSVLSGKDEQYF. The CDR3 region has the DNA TGTGCCAGCAGCGTACTTAGCGGGAAAGATGAGCAGTACTTC. The rearrangement joins TRBV5-6 to TRBJ2-7; TRBD2 aligns across 8 bases. CDR3 length equals 14 residues. V shed 4 bases, J shed 7 bases, and the junction held 10 bases outside the gene matches. In germline, CDR1 is SGHDT, CDR2 YYEEEE.

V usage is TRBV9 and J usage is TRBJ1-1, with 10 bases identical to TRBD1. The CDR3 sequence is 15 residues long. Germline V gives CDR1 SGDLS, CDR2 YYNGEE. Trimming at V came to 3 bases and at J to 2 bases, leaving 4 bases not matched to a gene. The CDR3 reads CASSAGQGLNTEAFF. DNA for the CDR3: TGTGCCAGCAGCGCGGGACAGGGGCTCAACACTGAAGCTTTCTTT.

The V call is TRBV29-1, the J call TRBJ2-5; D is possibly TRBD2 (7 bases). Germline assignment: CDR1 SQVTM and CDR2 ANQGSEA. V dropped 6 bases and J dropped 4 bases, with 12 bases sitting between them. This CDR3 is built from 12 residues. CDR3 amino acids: CSVEGGAETQYF. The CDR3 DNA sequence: TGCAGCGTCGAGGGGGGGGCAGAGACCCAGTACTTC.

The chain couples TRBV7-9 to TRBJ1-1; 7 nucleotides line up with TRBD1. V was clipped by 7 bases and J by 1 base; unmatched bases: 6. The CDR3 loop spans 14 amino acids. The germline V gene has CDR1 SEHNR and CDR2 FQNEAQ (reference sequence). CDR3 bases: TGTGCCAGCACCCGGGACAGAAGGAACACTGAAGCTTTCTTT. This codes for CASTRDRRNTEAFF.

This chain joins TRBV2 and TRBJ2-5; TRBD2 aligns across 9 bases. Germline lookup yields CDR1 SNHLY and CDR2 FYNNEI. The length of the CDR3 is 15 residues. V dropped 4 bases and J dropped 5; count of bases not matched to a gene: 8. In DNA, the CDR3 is TGTGCCAGCAGTGGGGGGAGCGGGGGGATGGAGACCCAGTACTTC. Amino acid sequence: CASSGGSGGMETQYF. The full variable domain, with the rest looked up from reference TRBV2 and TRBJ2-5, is EPEVTQTPSHQVTQMGQEVILRCVPISNHLYFYWYRQILGQKVEFLVSFYNNEISEKSEIFDDQFSVERPDGSNFTLKIRSTKLEDSAMYFCASSGGSGGMETQYFGPGTRLLVL.

In nucleotides, the CDR3 is TGCGCCAGCCGACAGGGATCCTACGAGCAGTACTTC. Translated: CASRQGSYEQYF. V usage is TRBV5-1 and J usage is TRBJ2-7; 7 bases fit TRBD1. J lost 1 base, V lost 7 bases, and 2 bases had no gene match. Germline V gene data show CDR1 as SGHRS and CDR2 as YFSETQ. The length of the CDR3 is 12 residues.

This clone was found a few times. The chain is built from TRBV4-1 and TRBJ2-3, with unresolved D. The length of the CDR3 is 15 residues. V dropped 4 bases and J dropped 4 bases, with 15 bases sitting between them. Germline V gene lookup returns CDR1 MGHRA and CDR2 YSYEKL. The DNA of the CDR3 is TGCGCCAGCAGCCCTGAATATCTAGTTGCAGATACGCAGTATTTT. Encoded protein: CASSPEYLVADTQYF.

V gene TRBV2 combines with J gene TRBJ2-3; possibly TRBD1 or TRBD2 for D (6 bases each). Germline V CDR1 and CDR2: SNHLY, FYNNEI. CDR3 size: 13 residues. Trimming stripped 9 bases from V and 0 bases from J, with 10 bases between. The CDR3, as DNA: TGTGCCAGAGGGGGGACTAGCACAGATACGCAGTATTTT. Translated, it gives CARGGTSTDTQYF.